A selection of T cell receptor beta chains follows, all from one sample in a study of blood T cell repertoires in COVID-19. This table comes from immunoSEQ multiplex PCR, and its TCRdb copy is limited to in-frame clones, with some not included. The sample has 250,000 to 300,000 clones, roughly nine tenths seen once. Sequencing was carried out using PBMCs or T cells enriched from blood (not recorded which). The source of these receptors is a woman aged 55-70 years who had recovered from COVID-19. Both conserved end residues are part of each CDR3.

CDR3aa	v_gene	j_gene
CSKGTGNGYTF	TRBV20-1	TRBJ1-2
CASSQGEGQGDNQPQHF	TRBV3-1/TRBV3-2	TRBJ1-5
CASSPVQGSGTEAFF	TRBV9	TRBJ1-1
CASSSRDRGLNTEAFF	TRBV4-1	TRBJ1-1
CASSQGTKYWYEQYF	TRBV4-1	TRBJ2-7
CAWRDTSRGTANTEAFF	TRBV30	TRBJ1-1
CASSILPGNSYEQYF	TRBV28	TRBJ2-7
CASSPSSAAETQYF	TRBV18	TRBJ2-5
CASTLIRGINQPQHF	TRBV28	TRBJ1-5
CASSLDGKREQYF	TRBV11-2	TRBJ2-7
CASSLVRNTIYF	TRBV7-9	TRBJ1-3
CASSSSSNQPQHF	TRBV7-3	TRBJ1-5
CASSPSFGDKFF	TRBV11-2	TRBJ2-1
CASMRGQDYEQYF	TRBV6-5	TRBJ2-7
CASSAGDPTDTQYF	TRBV28	TRBJ2-3
CASSAPGTGEPGYTF	TRBV28	TRBJ1-2
CASSPRGLKTNEKLFF	TRBV18	TRBJ1-4
CASRDMSGNTEAFF	TRBV5-1	TRBJ1-1
CSVAAGQGRETQYF	TRBV29-1	TRBJ2-5
CASSSPPDWAYNEQFF	TRBV11-2	TRBJ2-1
CACGTSSYNEQFF	TRBV30	TRBJ2-1
CASSRQTTGELFF	TRBV11-2	TRBJ2-2
CASQFKTDYEQYF	TRBV12-3/TRBV12-4	TRBJ2-7
CASSDPPNRDPGELFF	TRBV10-2	TRBJ2-2
CASSLEAGTLYEQYF	TRBV5-1	TRBJ2-7
CASSLTPTGSGANVLTF	TRBV7-8	TRBJ2-6
CASSFVSDTEAFF	TRBV7-9	TRBJ1-1
CASSGDRASETQYF	TRBV19	TRBJ2-5
CASSPPGLAGGTGELFF	TRBV7-2	TRBJ2-2
CASSPGLAAHSGANVLTF	TRBV9	TRBJ2-6
CASSFTGDYGYTF	TRBV13	TRBJ1-2
CASSASGRTYEQYF	TRBV9	TRBJ2-7
CASTLQGFYGYTF	TRBV6-5	TRBJ1-2
CATSDRGSSYNEQFF	TRBV24-1	TRBJ2-1
CASSASGTQPSGNTIYF	TRBV9	TRBJ1-3
CASSSPPLGLNTEAFF	TRBV5-4	TRBJ1-1
CASSESGTGEVYEQYF	TRBV10-1	TRBJ2-7
CASSRGRNGYTF	TRBV3-1/TRBV3-2	TRBJ1-2
CASSLIGFPGELFF	TRBV5-4	TRBJ2-2
CASSPTGQTGEQYF	TRBV9	TRBJ2-7
CASSYGGQGSLKLFF	TRBV6-5	TRBJ1-4
CASSLQRGRMHQPQHF	TRBV28	TRBJ1-5
CASSQDATVSGELFF	TRBV4-2	TRBJ2-2
CASSSAGTGNEKLFF	TRBV28	TRBJ1-4
CATSRGLAGDTQYF	TRBV15	TRBJ2-3
CATQGGRGEQFF	TRBV27	TRBJ2-1
CASRRGRDANTGELFF	TRBV2	TRBJ2-2
CASSLESGRGNEQFF	TRBV5-1	TRBJ2-1
CASSIELAGALRNEQYF	TRBV19	TRBJ2-7
CASSPGGGYQETQYF	TRBV7-7	TRBJ2-5
CASSHTGSLYEQYF	TRBV7-9	TRBJ2-7
CASSNGVQETQYF	TRBV5-1	TRBJ2-5
CASSPSGTSVTDTQYF	TRBV7-3	TRBJ2-3
CASSRRDRPYEQYF	TRBV11-3	TRBJ2-7
CASSLVGAPGNEQFF	TRBV11-2	TRBJ2-1
CAWSVSEGNIQYF	TRBV30	TRBJ2-4
CASSFIRDRRTEAFF	TRBV28	TRBJ1-1
CSVRTQPGLASSGYEQYF	TRBV29-1	TRBJ2-7
CASSTRTGGISGNTIYF	TRBV5-1	TRBJ1-3
CASSPGLSTIYF	TRBV10-1	TRBJ1-3